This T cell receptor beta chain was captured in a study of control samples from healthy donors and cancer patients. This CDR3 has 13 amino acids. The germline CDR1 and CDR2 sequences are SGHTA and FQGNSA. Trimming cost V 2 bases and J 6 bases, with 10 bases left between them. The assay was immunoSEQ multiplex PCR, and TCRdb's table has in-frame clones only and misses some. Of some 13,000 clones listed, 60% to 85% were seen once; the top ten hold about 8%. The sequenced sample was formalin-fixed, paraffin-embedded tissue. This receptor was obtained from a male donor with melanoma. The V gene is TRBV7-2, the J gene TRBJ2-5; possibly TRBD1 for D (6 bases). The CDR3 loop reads CASSLQQGQTQYF. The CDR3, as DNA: TGTGCCAGCAGCTTACAACAGGGACAGACCCAGTACTTC.